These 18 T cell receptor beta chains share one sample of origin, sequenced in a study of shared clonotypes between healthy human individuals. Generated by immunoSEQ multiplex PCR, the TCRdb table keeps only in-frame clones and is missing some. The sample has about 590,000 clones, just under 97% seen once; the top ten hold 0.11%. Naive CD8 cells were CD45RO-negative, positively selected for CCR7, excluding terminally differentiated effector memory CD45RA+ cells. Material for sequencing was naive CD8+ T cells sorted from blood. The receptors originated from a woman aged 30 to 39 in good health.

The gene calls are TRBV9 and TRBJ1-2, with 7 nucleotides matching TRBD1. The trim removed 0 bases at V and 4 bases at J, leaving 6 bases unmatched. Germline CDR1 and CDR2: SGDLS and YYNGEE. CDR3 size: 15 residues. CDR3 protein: CASSVALWDSYGYTF. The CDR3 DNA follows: TGTGCCAGCAGCGTAGCGCTATGGGACAGCTATGGCTACACCTTC.

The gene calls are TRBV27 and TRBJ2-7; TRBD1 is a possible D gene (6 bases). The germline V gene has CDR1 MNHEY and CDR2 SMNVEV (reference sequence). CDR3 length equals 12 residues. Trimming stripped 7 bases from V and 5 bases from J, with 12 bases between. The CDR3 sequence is CASNTGYHEQYF. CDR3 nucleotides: TGTGCCAGCAATACAGGGTACCACGAGCAGTACTTC.

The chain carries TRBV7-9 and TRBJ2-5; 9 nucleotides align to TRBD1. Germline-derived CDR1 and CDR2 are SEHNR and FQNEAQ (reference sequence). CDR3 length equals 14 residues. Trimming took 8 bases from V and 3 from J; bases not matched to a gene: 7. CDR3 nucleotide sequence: TGTGCCAGCGCCCCTTGGACAGGGGAAGAGACCCAGTACTTC. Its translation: CASAPWTGEETQYF.

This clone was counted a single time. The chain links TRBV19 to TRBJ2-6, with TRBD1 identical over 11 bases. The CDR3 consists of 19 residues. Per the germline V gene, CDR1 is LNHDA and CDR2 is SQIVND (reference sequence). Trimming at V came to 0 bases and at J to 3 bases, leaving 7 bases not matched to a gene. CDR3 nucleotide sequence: TGTGCCAGTAGTATAGACAGGACAGGGGGCGCAGGTGGGGCCAACGTCCTGACTTTC. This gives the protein CASSIDRTGGAGGANVLTF.

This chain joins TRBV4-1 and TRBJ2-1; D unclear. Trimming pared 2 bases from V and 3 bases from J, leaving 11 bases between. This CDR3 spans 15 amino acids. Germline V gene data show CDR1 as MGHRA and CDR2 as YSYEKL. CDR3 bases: TGCGCCAGCAGCCAATTCAGGAACTACTACAATGAGCAGTTCTTC. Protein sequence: CASSQFRNYYNEQFF.

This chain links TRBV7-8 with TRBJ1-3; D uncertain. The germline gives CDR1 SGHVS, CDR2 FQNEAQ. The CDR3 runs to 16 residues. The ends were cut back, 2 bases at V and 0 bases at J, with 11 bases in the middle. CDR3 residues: CASSLPETVSGNTIYF. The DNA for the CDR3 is TGTGCCAGCAGCTTACCTGAGACGGTCTCTGGAAACACCATATATTTT.

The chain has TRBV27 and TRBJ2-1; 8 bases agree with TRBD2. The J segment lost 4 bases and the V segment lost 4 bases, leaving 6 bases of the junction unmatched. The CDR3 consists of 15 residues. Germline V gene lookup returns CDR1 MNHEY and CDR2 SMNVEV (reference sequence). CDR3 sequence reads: CASSWREEKYNEQFF. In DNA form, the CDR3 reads TGTGCCAGCAGTTGGCGGGAGGAGAAATACAATGAGCAGTTCTTC.

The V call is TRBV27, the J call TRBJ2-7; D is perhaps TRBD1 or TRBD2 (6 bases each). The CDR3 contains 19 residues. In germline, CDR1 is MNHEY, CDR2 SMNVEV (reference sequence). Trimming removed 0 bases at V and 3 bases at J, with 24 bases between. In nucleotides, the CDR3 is TGTGCCAGCAGTTTATCAGGGTTTACAGGGAAAGCGGGCCTCTACGAGCAGTACTTC. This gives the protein CASSLSGFTGKAGLYEQYF.

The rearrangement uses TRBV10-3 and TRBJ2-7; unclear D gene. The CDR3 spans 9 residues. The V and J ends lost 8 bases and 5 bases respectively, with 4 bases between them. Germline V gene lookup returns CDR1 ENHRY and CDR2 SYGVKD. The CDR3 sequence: CAIGNEQYF. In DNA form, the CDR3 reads TGTGCCATCGGGAACGAGCAGTACTTC.

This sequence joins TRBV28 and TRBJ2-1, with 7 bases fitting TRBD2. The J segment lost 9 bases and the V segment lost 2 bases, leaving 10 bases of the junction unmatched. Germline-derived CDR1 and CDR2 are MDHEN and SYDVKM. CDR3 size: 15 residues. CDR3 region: CASSLTLAEGPEQFF. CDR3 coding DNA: TGTGCCAGCAGTTTAACCCTAGCGGAGGGACCTGAGCAGTTCTTC.

CDR3 sequence reads: CASSTRGPTDTYNEQFF. For the CDR3, the DNA is TGCGCCAGCAGCACACGGGGACCGACGGATACCTACAATGAGCAGTTCTTC. The chain is built from TRBV4-1 and TRBJ2-1; tentatively, D is TRBD1 or TRBD2 (5 bases each). V was clipped by 5 bases and J by 2 bases, with 19 bases between them. The V gene's germline CDR1 is MGHRA and CDR2 YSYEKL. This CDR3 region has 17 residues.

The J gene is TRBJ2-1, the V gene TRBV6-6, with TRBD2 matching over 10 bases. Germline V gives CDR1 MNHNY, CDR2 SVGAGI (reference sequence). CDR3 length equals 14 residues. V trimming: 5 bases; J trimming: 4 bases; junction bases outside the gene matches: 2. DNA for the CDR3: TGTGCCAGCAGTCCGACTAGCGGGTACAATGAGCAGTTCTTC. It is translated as CASSPTSGYNEQFF.

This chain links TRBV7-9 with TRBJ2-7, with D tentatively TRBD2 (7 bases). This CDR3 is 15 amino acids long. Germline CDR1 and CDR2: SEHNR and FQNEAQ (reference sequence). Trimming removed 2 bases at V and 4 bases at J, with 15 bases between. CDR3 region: CASSLLTGGRYEQYF. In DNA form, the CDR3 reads TGTGCCAGCAGCTTACTAACGGGGGGCAGGTACGAGCAGTACTTC.

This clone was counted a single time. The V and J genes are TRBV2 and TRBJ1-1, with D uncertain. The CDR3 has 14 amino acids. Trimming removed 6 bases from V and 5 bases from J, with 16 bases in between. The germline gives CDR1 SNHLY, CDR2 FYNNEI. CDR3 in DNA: TGTGCCAGCAGCTCCGGTATAGCGAAGACTGAAGCTTTCTTT. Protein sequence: CASSSGIAKTEAFF. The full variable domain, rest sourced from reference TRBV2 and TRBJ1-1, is EPEVTQTPSHQVTQMGQEVILRCVPISNHLYFYWYRQILGQKVEFLVSFYNNEISEKSEIFDDQFSVERPDGSNFTLKIRSTKLEDSAMYFCASSSGIAKTEAFFGQGTRLTVV.

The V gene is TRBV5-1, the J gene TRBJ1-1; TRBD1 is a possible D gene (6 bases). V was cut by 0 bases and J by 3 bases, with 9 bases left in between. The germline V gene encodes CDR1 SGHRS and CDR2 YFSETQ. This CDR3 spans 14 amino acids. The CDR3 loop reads CASSLADRYTEAFF. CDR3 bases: TGCGCCAGCAGCTTGGCGGACAGATACACTGAAGCTTTCTTT.

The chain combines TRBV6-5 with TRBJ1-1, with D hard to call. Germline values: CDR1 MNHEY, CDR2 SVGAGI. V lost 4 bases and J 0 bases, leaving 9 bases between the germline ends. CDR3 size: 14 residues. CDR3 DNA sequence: TGTGCCAGCAGTTCGACGGGGATGAACACTGAAGCTTTCTTT. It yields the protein CASSSTGMNTEAFF.

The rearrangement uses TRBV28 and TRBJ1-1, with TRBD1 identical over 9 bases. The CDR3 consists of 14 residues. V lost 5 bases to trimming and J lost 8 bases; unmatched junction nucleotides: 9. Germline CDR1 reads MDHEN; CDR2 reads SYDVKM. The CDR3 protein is CASSPRTGAAEAFF. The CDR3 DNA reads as TGTGCCAGCAGTCCCCGGACAGGGGCGGCCGAAGCTTTCTTT.

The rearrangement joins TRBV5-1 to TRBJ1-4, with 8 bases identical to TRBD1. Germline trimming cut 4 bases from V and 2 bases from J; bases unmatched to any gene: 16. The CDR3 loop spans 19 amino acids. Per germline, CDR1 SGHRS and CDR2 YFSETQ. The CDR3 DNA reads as TGCGCCAGCAGCCAAAGTCCCGGGACAGGAAAACTTACTAATGAAAAACTGTTTTTT. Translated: CASSQSPGTGKLTNEKLFF.